This T cell receptor beta chain comes out of a study of blood T cell repertoires in COVID-19. Study information: The United States, Italy and Spain supplied acute and convalescent COVID-19 samples. From T cells, B-cell-depleted T cells, or PBMCs came the material, which was cDNA or gDNA.

J was trimmed by 6 bases and V by 5 bases; bases with no gene match: 7. Germline values: CDR1 GTSNPN, CDR2 SVGIG (reference sequence). The CDR3 is 14 amino acids. Authors' methods: Using reference gene primer amplification, nucleated cell counts were estimated. Assay: immunoSEQ multiplex PCR; the TCRdb copy retains only in-frame clones and omits some. That table is the source of V, J and clone size, and D and trimming were worked out from the DNA. The sample includes under 300,000 clones, 75% to 90% of them seen just once. The TCR was taken from a man aged 60 to 69 who had recovered from COVID-19. The source material was peripheral blood. The gene calls are TRBV30 and TRBJ2-3, with 11 bases lining up with TRBD2. For the CDR3, the DNA is TGTGCCTGGGGTAGCGGGGGGGCCGGCGATACGCAGTATTTT. It translates to CAWGSGGAGDTQYF.